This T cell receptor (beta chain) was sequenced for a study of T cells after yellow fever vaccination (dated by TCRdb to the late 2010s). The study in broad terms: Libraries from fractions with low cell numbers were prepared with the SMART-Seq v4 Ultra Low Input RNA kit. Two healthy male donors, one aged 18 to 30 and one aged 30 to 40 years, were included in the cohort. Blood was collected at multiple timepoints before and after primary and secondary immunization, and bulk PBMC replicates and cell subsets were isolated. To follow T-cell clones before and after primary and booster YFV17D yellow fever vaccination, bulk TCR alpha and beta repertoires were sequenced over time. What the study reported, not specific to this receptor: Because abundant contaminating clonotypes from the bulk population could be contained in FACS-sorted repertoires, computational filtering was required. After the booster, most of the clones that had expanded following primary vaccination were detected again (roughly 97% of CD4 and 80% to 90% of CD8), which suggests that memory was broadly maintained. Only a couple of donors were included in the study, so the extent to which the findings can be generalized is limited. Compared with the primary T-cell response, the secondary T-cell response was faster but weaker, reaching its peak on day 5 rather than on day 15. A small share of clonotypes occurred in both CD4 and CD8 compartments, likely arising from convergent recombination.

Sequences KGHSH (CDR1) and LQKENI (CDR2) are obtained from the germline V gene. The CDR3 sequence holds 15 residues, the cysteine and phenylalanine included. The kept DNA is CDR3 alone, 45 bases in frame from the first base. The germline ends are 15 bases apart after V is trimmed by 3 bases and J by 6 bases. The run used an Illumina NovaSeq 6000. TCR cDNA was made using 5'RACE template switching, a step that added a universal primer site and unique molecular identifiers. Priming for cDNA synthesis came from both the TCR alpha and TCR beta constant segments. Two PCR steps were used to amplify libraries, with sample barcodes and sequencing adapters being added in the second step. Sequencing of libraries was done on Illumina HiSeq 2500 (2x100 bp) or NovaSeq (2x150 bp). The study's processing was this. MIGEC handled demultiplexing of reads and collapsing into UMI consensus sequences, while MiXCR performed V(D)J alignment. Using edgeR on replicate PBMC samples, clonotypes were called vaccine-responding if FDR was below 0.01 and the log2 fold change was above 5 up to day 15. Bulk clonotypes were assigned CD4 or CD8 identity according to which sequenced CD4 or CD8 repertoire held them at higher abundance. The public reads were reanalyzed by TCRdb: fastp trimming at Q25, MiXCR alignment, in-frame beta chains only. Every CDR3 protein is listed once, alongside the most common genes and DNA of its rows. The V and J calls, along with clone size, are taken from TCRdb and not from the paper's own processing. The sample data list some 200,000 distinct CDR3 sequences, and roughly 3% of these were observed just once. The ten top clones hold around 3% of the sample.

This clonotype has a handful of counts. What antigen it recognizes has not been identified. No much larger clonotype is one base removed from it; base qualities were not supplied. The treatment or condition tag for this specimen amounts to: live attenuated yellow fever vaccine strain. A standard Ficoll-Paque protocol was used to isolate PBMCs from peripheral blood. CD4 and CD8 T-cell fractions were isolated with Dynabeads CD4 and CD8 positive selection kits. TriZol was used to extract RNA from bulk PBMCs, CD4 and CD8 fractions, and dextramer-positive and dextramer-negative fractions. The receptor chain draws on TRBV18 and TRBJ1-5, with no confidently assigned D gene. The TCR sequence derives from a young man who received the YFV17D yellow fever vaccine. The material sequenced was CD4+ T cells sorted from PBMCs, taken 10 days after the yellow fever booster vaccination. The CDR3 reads CASSPQDSLSQPQHF. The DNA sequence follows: TGTGCCAGCTCACCTCAGGACTCATTGAGTCAGCCCCAGCATTTT.